These 24 T cell receptor beta chains came from one sample sequenced in a study of CD8 T cells in Susac syndrome. An input of roughly 0.45 to 1 ug of RNA was subjected to reverse transcription using random hexamers. In TCRdb, the immunoSEQ multiplex PCR reads were re-called with MiXCR into one record per CDR3 protein. The sample shows 100,000 or so distinct CDR3 sequences, around 90% of them seen only once. Sequencing was done on a sample of CD4+ T cells from PBMCs. These receptors all come from a human donor in good health.

CDR3: CASSQTTAPSTNYGYTF. Here the CDR3 DNA reads TGCGCCAGCAGCCAAACGACAGCTCCTTCCACAAACTATGGCTACACCTTC. J is TRBJ1-2 and V is TRBV4-3; maybe TRBD1 (5 bases). Trimming removed 2 bases from V and 2 bases from J, with 18 bases in between. The CDR3 has 17 amino acids. Germline-derived CDR1 and CDR2 are LGHNA and YSLEER.

The chain joins TRBV5-4 to TRBJ2-7, with 12 bases identical to TRBD1. Germline V gives CDR1 SGHNT, CDR2 YYREEE (reference sequence). Losses at the gene ends were 4 bases for V and 3 bases for J; bases not matched to a gene: 8. The CDR3 contains 16 residues. The CDR3 here is CASSTGTGGMGYEQYF. CDR3 sequence (DNA): TGTGCCAGCAGCACGGGGACAGGGGGCATGGGCTACGAGCAGTACTTC.

CDR3 amino acids: CASSFPLSTEAFF. The CDR3, as DNA: TGTGCCAGCAGCTTTCCCCTAAGCACTGAAGCTTTCTTT. The chain links TRBV7-9 to TRBJ1-1, with no clear D. The CDR3 loop spans 13 amino acids. Trimming cost V 3 bases and J 4 bases, with 9 bases left between them. Germline loops: CDR1 SEHNR, CDR2 FQNEAQ (reference sequence). Complete variable domain (other parts from reference TRBV7-9 and TRBJ1-1): DTGVSQNPRHKITKRGQNVTFRCDPISEHNRLYWYRQTLGQGPEFLTYFQNEAQLEKSRLLSDRFSAERPKGSFSTLEIQRTEQGDSAMYLCASSFPLSTEAFFGQGTRLTVV.

This chain connects TRBV4-3 to TRBJ1-5, with 7 bases identical to TRBD1. CDR1 and CDR2 (germline): LGHNA, YSLEER. The CDR3 has 16 amino acids. V lost 0 bases to trimming and J lost 5 bases; unmatched junction nucleotides: 7. CDR3 nucleotides: TGCGCCAGCAGCCAAGAAATAGGGGGCCTCGATCAGCCCCAGCATTTT. This sequence encodes CASSQEIGGLDQPQHF.

This chain links TRBV5-1 with TRBJ2-5; D might be TRBD1 (6 bases). CDR1 and CDR2 (germline): SGHRS, YFSETQ. This CDR3 is 14 amino acids long. V dropped 4 bases and J dropped 1 base, with 11 bases sitting between them. This CDR3 reads CASSRDRRQETQYF. The CDR3 nucleotides are TGCGCCAGCAGCCGTGACAGGCGCCAAGAGACCCAGTACTTC.

This sequence joins TRBV5-1 and TRBJ1-1; perhaps TRBD1 as D (6 bases). The CDR3 loop spans 17 amino acids. V was cut by 0 bases and J by 0 bases, with 15 bases left in between. Germline CDR1 reads SGHRS; CDR2 reads YFSETQ. This CDR3 reads CASSLDQTGSMNTEAFF. The CDR3 DNA follows: TGCGCCAGCAGCTTGGATCAGACAGGCTCCATGAACACTGAAGCTTTCTTT.

The V and J genes are TRBV29-1 and TRBJ2-7; 7 bases are a match to TRBD1. This CDR3 has 13 residues. Losses at the gene ends were 7 bases for V and 0 bases for J; bases not matched to a gene: 6. CDR1 and CDR2 from the germline V gene are SQVTM and ANQGSEA. CDR3 in amino acids: CSAVGGSSYEQYF. The CDR3 region has the DNA TGCAGCGCAGTAGGGGGCAGCTCCTACGAGCAGTACTTC.

The CDR3 reads CSVIAAKETQYF. CDR3 sequence (DNA): TGCAGCGTTATAGCGGCGAAAGAGACCCAGTACTTC. This rearrangement joins TRBV29-1 to TRBJ2-5, with a tentative D call TRBD2 (6 bases). In germline, CDR1 is SQVTM, CDR2 ANQGSEA. V was pared by 5 bases and J by 3 bases, with 10 bases between. This CDR3 is 12 amino acids long. The whole variable domain, remainder taken from reference TRBV29-1 and TRBJ2-5, is SAVISQKPSRDICQRGTSLTIQCQVDSQVTMMFWYRQQPGQSLTLIATANQGSEATYESGFVIDKFPISRPNLTFSTLTVSNMSPEDSSIYLCSVIAAKETQYFGPGTRLLVL.

V and J are TRBV6-2 or TRBV6-3 and TRBJ2-6; a weak D match, TRBD1 (6 bases). The CDR3 has 16 amino acids. CDR1 is MNHEY and CDR2 is SVGEGT in the germline V gene. Between the trimmed V and J ends, which lost 4 bases and 5 bases, there was a span of 15 bases. CDR3 nucleotide sequence: TGTGCCAGCAGTTCCTTTCTCCGGGACAGGGCCAACGTCCTGACTTTC. Protein product: CASSSFLRDRANVLTF.

The CDR3 region has the DNA TGTGCCAGTAGTTCGACAGGGATAGAGACCCAGTACTTC. Translation: CASSSTGIETQYF. The genes are TRBV19 and TRBJ2-5; 7 bases fit TRBD1. The CDR3 is 13 residues long. Germline CDR1 LNHDA, CDR2 SQIVND (reference sequence). V trimming: 5 bases; J trimming: 4 bases; junction bases outside the gene matches: 4.

CDR3 region: CASSGGAGEQFF. In DNA form, the CDR3 reads TGTGCCAGCAGTGGAGGAGCTGGTGAGCAGTTCTTC. The chain couples TRBV6-1 to TRBJ2-1; D unclear. The V end was cut by 4 bases, the J end by 9 bases, with 10 bases between. Germline V gene lookup returns CDR1 MNHNS and CDR2 SASEGT. CDR3 length: 12 residues.

The chain links TRBV7-6 to TRBJ2-7, with a tentative D call TRBD2 (6 bases). Germline V gene lookup returns CDR1 SGHVS and CDR2 FNYEAQ. CDR3 length equals 13 residues. The V and J ends lost 5 bases and 4 bases respectively, with 12 bases between them. CDR3: CASSPSGGYEQYF. The CDR3 region has the DNA TGTGCCAGCAGCCCGAGTGGGGGGTACGAGCAGTACTTC.

The rearrangement links TRBV6-5 to TRBJ1-1, with TRBD1 as a possible D gene (5 bases). From germline, CDR1 is MNHEY and CDR2 SVGAGI. CDR3 size: 12 residues. Between the trimmed V and J ends, which lost 6 bases and 4 bases, there was a span of 9 bases. CDR3 residues: CASREGATEAFF. Here the CDR3 DNA reads TGTGCCAGCAGAGAAGGGGCCACTGAAGCTTTCTTT.

This clonotype showed up just a few times. The chain is built from TRBV27 and TRBJ2-1; D unresolved. The CDR3 is 11 amino acids. Germline assignment: CDR1 MNHEY and CDR2 SMNVEV (reference sequence). The V and J ends lost 5 bases and 7 bases respectively, with 6 bases between them. The CDR3 sequence is CASSLGNEQFF. The CDR3 coding sequence is TGTGCCAGCAGTCTAGGGAATGAGCAGTTCTTC.

CDR3 DNA sequence: TGTGCCAGCGGGTTTTTAGGAGGGTACGAGCAGTACTTC. Translation: CASGFLGGYEQYF. V and J are TRBV7-2 and TRBJ2-7; D is possibly TRBD2 (6 bases). Germline V gives CDR1 SGHTA, CDR2 FQGNSA. V gave up 8 bases and J gave up 4 bases, with 15 bases separating them. This CDR3 has 13 amino acids.

The V gene is TRBV5-1, the J gene TRBJ2-3; 7 nucleotides match TRBD1. This CDR3 has 15 residues. The germline V gene has CDR1 SGHRS and CDR2 YFSETQ. Trimming at V came to 3 bases and at J to 5 bases, leaving 9 bases not matched to a gene. The CDR3 reads CASSSGGTVRDTQYF. Written as DNA, the CDR3 is TGCGCCAGCAGCTCGGGTGGGACAGTCAGAGATACGCAGTATTTT.

The V call is TRBV20-1, the J call TRBJ1-1, with D unclear. Germline CDR1 is DFQATT and CDR2 is SNEGSKA (reference sequence). The CDR3 covers 15 residues. V gave up 1 base and J gave up 0 bases, with 12 bases separating them. CDR3 sequence: CSARVTVGMNTEAFF. In nucleotides, the CDR3 is TGCAGTGCTAGAGTAACTGTGGGTATGAACACTGAAGCTTTCTTT.

The chain uses TRBV12-3 or TRBV12-4 and TRBJ2-7, with 7 bases identical to TRBD1. Trimming at V came to 5 bases and at J to 7 bases, leaving 5 bases not matched to a gene. The CDR3 is 12 amino acids. The CDR3 loop reads CASSPGQLEQYF. In DNA form, the CDR3 reads TGTGCCAGCAGTCCGGGACAGTTAGAGCAGTACTTC.

V gene TRBV14 combines with J gene TRBJ2-7; unclear D gene. From germline, CDR1 is SGHDN and CDR2 FVKESK. The CDR3 totals 13 residues. Trimming stripped 6 bases from V and 0 bases from J, with 9 bases between. The CDR3 nucleotides are TGTGCCAGCAGGTCAGTGTTCTCCTACGAGCAGTACTTC. This translates into CASRSVFSYEQYF.

The rearrangement uses TRBV7-3 and TRBJ2-5; D gene ambiguous. Germline CDR1 reads SGHTA; CDR2 reads FQGTGA. CDR3 length: 15 amino acids. V lost 0 bases, J lost 3 bases, and 11 bases lay in between. CDR3 sequence: CASSLTWNPKETQYF. DNA for the CDR3: TGTGCCAGCAGCTTAACGTGGAACCCAAAAGAGACCCAGTACTTC.

The genes are TRBV29-1 and TRBJ1-5; the match to TRBD1 covers 10 bases. CDR3 length: 15 residues. Losses at the gene ends were 6 bases for V and 5 bases for J; bases not matched to a gene: 10. From germline, CDR1 is SQVTM and CDR2 ANQGSEA. Here the CDR3 DNA reads TGCAGCGTCGTCACCGGGACAGGGGTTGATCAGCCCCAGCATTTT. As protein: CSVVTGTGVDQPQHF.

V usage is TRBV12-3 or TRBV12-4 and J usage is TRBJ2-3, with a possible D match to TRBD2 (6 bases). The CDR3 is 16 residues long. The V and J ends lost 3 bases and 0 bases respectively, with 13 bases between them. CDR3 in DNA: TGTGCCAGCAGTTTTGCCGGGAGCGTAAGCACAGATACGCAGTATTTT. Translating it yields CASSFAGSVSTDTQYF.

This chain uses TRBV6-1 with TRBJ2-5; D may match TRBD1 or TRBD2 (5 bases each). CDR3 size: 15 residues. Trimming cost V 4 bases and J 7 bases, with 19 bases left between them. Germline assignment: CDR1 MNHNS and CDR2 SASEGT. CDR3 in DNA: TGTGCCAGCAGTGCTCCGGGACGGATTGAAGGGACCCAGTACTTC. Translated, it gives CASSAPGRIEGTQYF.

The J gene is TRBJ2-1, the V gene TRBV19; TRBD2 matches at 9 bases. The CDR3 sequence is 18 residues long. The junction had 14 bases not matched to a gene; V was cut back by 3 bases and J by 5 bases. Looked up from germline, CDR1 is LNHDA and CDR2 is SQIVND (reference sequence). The CDR3 DNA follows: TGTGCCAGTAGTATTCTTCCTCGCCTAGCGGGGAGACACAATGAGCAGTTCTTC. Its protein is CASSILPRLAGRHNEQFF.